The rows below give T cell receptor beta chains drawn from one sample of a study of tumor-infiltrating lymphocytes in primary liver carcinoma. TCRdb processed the multiplex PCR reads anew with MiXCR; each CDR3 protein has one entry. The top ten clones hold roughly 18% of a sample with around 190,000 distinct CDR3 sequences, about 85% of them seen once. Sequenced input: tumor tissue from primary liver carcinoma. The receptor set was obtained from a man between 35 and 55 years old with primary liver carcinoma and hepatitis B virus infection. CDR3s include the opening cysteine and the closing phenylalanine or tryptophan. Fields, in order: clone size, D gene, V gene, J gene, CDR3 protein, CDR3 DNA. The D gene is left open where the match is weak. Only part of the rows carry a size: once, few, many, or a class if the clone is expanded.

>-|-|TRBV11-2|TRBJ2-3
CASSLVGVTGSNQSQYF
TGTGCTAGCAGCTTAGTAGGGGTAACAGGGAGCAATCAGTCCCAGTATTTT
>-|-|TRBV6-2/TRBV6-3|TRBJ2-7
CVSGEGGGTSYKQYF
TGTGTCAGCGGGGAAGGGGGCGGGACCTCCTACAAGCAGTACTTC
>many|-|TRBV24-1|TRBJ2-2
CATRRDGELFF
TGTGCCACCCGTCGCGACGGGGAGCTGTTTTTT
>-|-|TRBV11-2|TRBJ1-3
CDCSLFSSGSGNTIYF
TGTGATTGCAGCTTATTTTCTTCAGGATCTGGAAACACCATATATTTT
>-|-|TRBV11-1|TRBJ2-1
CAISLGSADNGEFF
TGTGCCATCAGCTTAGGCTCGGCGGACAATGGGGAGTTCTTC
>few|-|TRBV4-3|TRBJ2-7
CASNQDYSYEQYF
TGCGCCAGCAACCAAGACTATTCCTACGAGCAGTATTTC
>-|-|TRBV6-1|TRBJ1-1
CAISEHQGRGNSEAFF
TGTGCCATCAGTGAGCATCAGGGGCGCGGGAACAGTGAAGCTTTCTTT
>once|TRBD1|TRBV5-4|TRBJ2-5
CASSLAGTEEIQYF
TGTGCCAGCAGCCTGGCTGGGACAGAAGAGATCCAGTACTTC
>-|TRBD2|TRBV5-5|TRBJ2-5
CASNSKTSGETHYF
TGTGCCAGCAACTCGAAGACTAGCGGGGAGACCCATTACTTC
>once|TRBD1|TRBV11-2|TRBJ2-6
CTSSMGGDRGISISGVNVLTF
TGTACCAGCAGCATGGGGGGAGACAGGGGCATTTCCATCTCTGGGGTCAACGTCCTGACTTTC
>-|-|TRBV10-3|TRBJ2-5
CAINQTVPQETQYF
TGTGCCATCAATCAGACAGTCCCCCAAGAGACCCAGTACTTC
>-|-|TRBV4-2|TRBJ1-4
CASSQQAAGAYEKLFF
TGTGCCAGCAGCCAACAGGCGGCAGGGGCATATGAAAAACTGTTTTTT
>-|TRBD2|TRBV4-1|TRBJ2-1
CASSPRGVAGGRCEQFF
TGCGCCAGCAGCCCCAGAGGAGTAGCGGGAGGGCGTTGTGAGCAGTTCTTC
>-|-|TRBV5-1|TRBJ1-1
CASSFAGTGITGAFF
TGCGCCAGCAGCTTTGCGGGAACAGGGATAACTGGAGCTTTCTTT
>-|-|TRBV12-3/TRBV12-4|TRBJ1-5
CVSSVDGGLTQHF
TGTGTCAGCAGTGTGGACGGGGGACTGACCCAGCATTTT
>-|-|TRBV5-5|TRBJ2-1
CASSRSSPSYNEQFF
TGTGCCAGTAGCCGAAGCAGTCCTTCCTACAATGAGCAGTTCTTC
>many|-|TRBV5-6|TRBJ2-6
CASSLYGANVLTF
TGTGCCAGCAGTCTTTACGGGGCCAACGTCCTGACTTTC
>-|-|TRBV7-8|TRBJ1-1
CANRDRGHWDTEAFF
TGTGCCAACCGGGACCGAGGGCATTGGGACACTGAAGCTTTCTTT
>few|-|TRBV4-2|TRBJ1-2
CASSQEPQGGGLDYGYTF
TGTGCCAGCAGCCAAGAACCACAGGGAGGGGGTCTGGATTATGGCTACACCTTC
>-|TRBD2|TRBV6-1|TRBJ2-1
CTSSPRTSGSHEQIF
TGTACCAGCAGTCCTCGGACTAGCGGGAGTCATGAGCAGATCTTC
>many|TRBD2|TRBV6-5|TRBJ2-1
CASSGGGRNEQFF
TGTGCCAGCAGTGGGGGGGGGAGGAATGAGCAGTTCTTC
>-|-|TRBV28|TRBJ2-3
CAGNLEILGPSTDTQFF
TGTGCCGGCAATTTAGAGATTCTGGGGCCTAGCACAGATACGCAGTTTTTT
>-|-|TRBV5-6|TRBJ2-2
CTSSLVISGRSHTNTGELFF
TGTACCAGCAGCTTAGTAATCAGTGGCCGGAGCCATACGAACACCGGGGAGCTGTTTTTT
>-|-|TRBV24-1|TRBJ2-7
CATSNAASYDQYF
TGTGCCACCAGCAATGCGGCCTCCTACGATCAATACTTC
>-|TRBD2|TRBV14|TRBJ2-2
CTSSQENGLAGNNGELFF
TGTACCAGCAGCCAAGAGAACGGCCTAGCGGGTAACAACGGGGAGCTATTTTTT
>-|TRBD2|TRBV10-3|TRBJ2-7
CTISDPSLRDYRAYEQYF
TGTACCATCAGTGACCCATCCCTCCGGGACTATAGGGCCTACGAGCAGTACTTC
>few|-|TRBV29-1|TRBJ1-1
CSVEGGDTVNTKAFF
TGCAGCGTTGAAGGAGGAGACACAGTGAACACTAAAGCTTTCTTT
>-|TRBD1|TRBV12-3/TRBV12-4|TRBJ2-5
CASRPDGTGGQTQHF
TGTGCCAGCAGACCCGATGGGACAGGGGGGCAGACCCAGCACTTC
>-|TRBD2|TRBV11-2|TRBJ2-3
CTSSSDPGETSTETQYF
TGTACCAGCAGCTCAGATCCGGGGGAGACTAGCACAGAAACGCAGTATTTT
>-|-|TRBV12-3/TRBV12-4|TRBJ2-6
CANSRTRLVLGRASGANVLTF
TGTGCCAACAGTCGGACCCGACTAGTCCTCGGTCGGGCCTCTGGGGCCAACGTCCTGACTTTC
>-|-|TRBV6-1|TRBJ2-7
CAIRRLGRVHYEQYF
TGTGCCATCAGGCGTCTAGGAAGGGTCCACTACGAGCAGTACTTC
>many|-|TRBV5-1|TRBJ2-2
CASGVTNTGELFF
TGCGCCAGCGGAGTCACGAACACCGGGGAGCTGTTTTTT
>-|-|TRBV6-6|TRBJ1-3
CASIGNSIYF
TGTGCCAGCATCGGAAACAGCATATATTTT
>many|-|TRBV5-4|TRBJ2-1
CASSWDYNEQFF
TGTGCCAGCAGCTGGGACTACAATGAGCAGTTCTTC
>-|-|TRBV6-1|TRBJ2-1
CASSERKRNEQFF
TGTGCCAGTAGTGAGCGGAAAAGGAATGAGCAGTTCTTC
>many|-|TRBV11-2|TRBJ2-3
CASSLGAATDTQYF
TGTGCCAGCAGCTTAGGGGCAGCCACAGATACGCAGTATTTT
>-|-|TRBV29-1|TRBJ2-7
CRVKAEGIEQYF
TGCAGAGTCAAGGCTGAGGGCATCGAGCAGTACTTC
>-|TRBD1|TRBV29-1|TRBJ1-1
CSVAGGLGMSTEAFF
TGCAGCGTTGCAGGGGGGTTGGGGATGAGTACTGAAGCTTTCTTT
>-|-|TRBV6-1|TRBJ2-7
CASSEHVGGTNEQYF
TGTGCCAGCAGTGAACATGTCGGGGGTACCAACGAGCAGTACTTC
>-|-|TRBV29-1|TRBJ1-1
CSVIPGWAMNTEAFF
TGCAGCGTTATCCCTGGTTGGGCAATGAACACTGAAGCTTTCTTT
>-|-|TRBV29-1|TRBJ2-2
CSIGLGLGMTGELFF
TGCAGCATTGGTTTAGGGTTGGGGATGACCGGGGAGCTGTTTTTT
>-|TRBD1|TRBV12-3/TRBV12-4|TRBJ1-1
CASNRLGQGNIEAFF
TGTGCCAGCAATAGACTGGGACAGGGGAACATTGAAGCTTTCTTT
>-|-|TRBV11-2|TRBJ2-1
CSSSFTGANEQFF
TGTTCCAGCAGCTTCACAGGAGCCAATGAGCAGTTCTTC
>-|-|TRBV29-1|TRBJ2-1
CGADKYNEQFF
TGCGGCGCGGACAAGTACAATGAGCAGTTCTTC
>many|-|TRBV6-1|TRBJ2-7
CASSETLTSLYEQYF
TGTGCCAGCAGTGAGACCCTAACATCCCTCTACGAGCAGTACTTC
>-|-|TRBV5-5|TRBJ2-5
CTSTWGGRGETQYF
TGTACCAGCACCTGGGGAGGACGCGGAGAGACCCAGTACTTC
>-|TRBD2|TRBV6-6|TRBJ2-7
CASSYSGLACLNSYKQYF
TGTGCCAGCAGTTACTCCGGACTAGCGTGCTTAAACTCCTACAAACAGTACTTC
>-|-|TRBV5-6|TRBJ1-2
CAIGLTANYGYTF
TGTGCCATCGGCTTGACAGCAAACTATGGCTACACCTTC
>-|-|TRBV5-5|TRBJ1-4
CTSSLERRDGEKLFF
TGTACCAGCAGCTTGGAGAGGAGGGATGGAGAAAAACTGTTTTTT
>once|TRBD2|TRBV5-5|TRBJ2-1
CASSFATSARAIYNEEFF
TGTGCCAGCAGCTTTGCGACTAGCGCGAGGGCCATATACAACGAGGAGTTCTTC
>medium-sized|TRBD2|TRBV6-2/TRBV6-3|TRBJ2-1
CASSRRLLAANEQFF
TGTGCCAGCAGTCGACGACTACTAGCGGCCAATGAGCAGTTCTTC
>-|-|TRBV5-1|TRBJ2-6
CASSLVGAIGANILTF
TGTGCCAGCAGCTTGGTAGGGGCGATAGGGGCCAACATCCTGACTTTC
>-|-|TRBV11-1|TRBJ2-7
CVSKGRRSYEQYF
TGTGTCAGCAAGGGGAGGCGATCCTACGAGCAGTACTTC
>-|TRBD1|TRBV14|TRBJ2-1
CVSSPDRGQFYNEQLF
TGTGTCAGCAGCCCGGACAGGGGTCAGTTTTACAATGAGCAGCTCTTC